This T cell receptor beta chain was recorded in a study of blood T cell repertoires in COVID-19. Study summary: In each case, the material was cDNA or gDNA derived from T cells, B-cell-depleted T cells, or PBMCs.

The V and J ends lost 9 bases and 2 bases respectively, with 6 bases between them. CDR3 length: 11 amino acids. Original processing notes: Amplification of reference gene primers provided the estimated nucleated cell counts. Assay: immunoSEQ multiplex PCR; the TCRdb copy retains only in-frame clones and omits some. That table supplies the V and J calls and clone size; D and trimming were determined from the DNA. The sample includes about 180,000 clones, 80% to 90% of them seen just once. The J gene is TRBJ2-3, the V gene TRBV12-3 or TRBV12-4; no clear D. The clonotype originates from a woman aged 45-65 years with acute or convalescent COVID-19. The material sequenced was peripheral blood. The CDR3 sequence is CASLYTDTQYF. The CDR3 region has the DNA TGTGCCAGTCTCTACACAGATACGCAGTATTTT.